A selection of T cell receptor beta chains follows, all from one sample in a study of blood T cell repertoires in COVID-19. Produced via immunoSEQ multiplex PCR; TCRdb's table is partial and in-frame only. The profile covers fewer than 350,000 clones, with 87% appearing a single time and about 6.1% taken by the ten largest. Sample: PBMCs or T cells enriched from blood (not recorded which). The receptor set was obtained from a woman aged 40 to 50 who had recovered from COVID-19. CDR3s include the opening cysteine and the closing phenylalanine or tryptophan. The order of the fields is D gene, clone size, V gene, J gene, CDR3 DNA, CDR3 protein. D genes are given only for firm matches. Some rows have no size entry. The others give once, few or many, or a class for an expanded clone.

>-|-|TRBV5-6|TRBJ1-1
TGTGCCAGCAGCTCCAGGGGACCCACTGAAGCTTTCTTT
CASSSRGPTEAFF
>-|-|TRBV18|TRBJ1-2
TGTGCCAGCTCACCACCCGGGACACCCGCTGGCTACACCTTC
CASSPPGTPAGYTF
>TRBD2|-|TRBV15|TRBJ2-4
TGTGCCACCAGCAGCCCGGGACTAGCGGATCTAGCCAAAAACATTCAGTACTTC
CATSSPGLADLAKNIQYF
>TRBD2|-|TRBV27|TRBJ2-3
TGTGCCAGCAGTCTCCGGACTAGCGGGAGGTCAACTCCGCAGTATTTT
CASSLRTSGRSTPQYF
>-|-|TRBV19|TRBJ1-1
TGTGCCAGTAGGACTGGGACACAGAACACTGAAGCTTTCTTT
CASRTGTQNTEAFF
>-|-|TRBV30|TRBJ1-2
TGTGCCTGGAGCCACTCCCCGGAGAATCGGCGGGGCTACACCTTC
CAWSHSPENRRGYTF
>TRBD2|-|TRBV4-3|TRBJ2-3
TGCGCCAGCAGCCAAGATGGTCTAGCGGGAGGGGAAGATACGCAGTATTTT
CASSQDGLAGGEDTQYF
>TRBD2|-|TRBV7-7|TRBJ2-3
TGTGCTAGCAGTCGGGGACTAGCGGGAGGGGAAGATACGCAGTATTTT
CASSRGLAGGEDTQYF
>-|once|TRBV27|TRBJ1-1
TGTGCCAGCAGTACCAACAGGTTCCTCGGCACTGAAGCTTTCTTT
CASSTNRFLGTEAFF
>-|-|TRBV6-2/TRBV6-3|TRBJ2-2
TGTGCCAGCAGTTACTCCTACGGGGAGCTGTTTTTT
CASSYSYGELFF
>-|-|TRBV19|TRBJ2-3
TGTGCCAGTAGTATGGAGCGGGCCCGCACAGATACGCAGTATTTT
CASSMERARTDTQYF
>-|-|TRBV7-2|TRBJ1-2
TGTGCCAGCAGCCACAAGACAGTCAACTATGGCTACACCTTC
CASSHKTVNYGYTF
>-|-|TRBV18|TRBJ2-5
TGTGCCAGCTCACAATCACAGGGCAGAGGGGAGACCCAGTACTTC
CASSQSQGRGETQYF
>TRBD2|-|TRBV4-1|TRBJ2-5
TGCGCCAGCAGCCAAGAACTAGCGGGAGTAGAGACCCAGTACTTC
CASSQELAGVETQYF
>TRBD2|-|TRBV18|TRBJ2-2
TGTGCCAGCTCACCACCCGGCAGCGGGAGATCCACCGGGGAGCTGTTTTTT
CASSPPGSGRSTGELFF
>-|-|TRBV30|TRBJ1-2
TGTGCCTGGAGTCTGACCCCGGGGAGGGTAGATGGCTACACCTTC
CAWSLTPGRVDGYTF
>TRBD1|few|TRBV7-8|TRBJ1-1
TGTGCCAGCAGCGAAAAGATACGGACAGGGGACACTGAAGCTTTCTTT
CASSEKIRTGDTEAFF
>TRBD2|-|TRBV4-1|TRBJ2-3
TGCGCCAGCAGCCCCCTTGAGCGGGAGGTAGATACGCAGTATTTT
CASSPLEREVDTQYF
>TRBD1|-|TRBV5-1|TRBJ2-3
TGCGCCAGCAGCTTGGGACAGGGGGTAGCAGATACGCAGTATTTT
CASSLGQGVADTQYF
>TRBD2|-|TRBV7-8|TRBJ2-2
TGTGCCAGCACCCGGGAGGGAGCGAACACCGGGGAGCTGTTTTTT
CASTREGANTGELFF
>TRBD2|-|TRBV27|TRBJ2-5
TGTGCCAGCAGTCGAGCGGGGACTCAAGAGACCCAGTACTTC
CASSRAGTQETQYF
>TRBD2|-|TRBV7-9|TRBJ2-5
TGTGCCAGCAGACTACTAGCGGGTGAGACCCAGTACTTC
CASRLLAGETQYF
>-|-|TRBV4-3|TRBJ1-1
TGCGCCAGCAGCCCTGACAGACCGAACACTGAAGCTTTCTTT
CASSPDRPNTEAFF
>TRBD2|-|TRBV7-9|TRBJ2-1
TGTGCCAGCAGCTTATCGGGGGGAGAAATCTACAATGAGCAGTTCTTC
CASSLSGGEIYNEQFF
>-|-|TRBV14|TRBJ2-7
TGTGCCAGCAGCCAAGATCAAACTAGACGGAACGAGCAGTACTTC
CASSQDQTRRNEQYF
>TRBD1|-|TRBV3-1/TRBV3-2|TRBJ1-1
TGTGCCAGCAGCCAAACAGGGGGCCAGAACACTGAAGCTTTCTTT
CASSQTGGQNTEAFF
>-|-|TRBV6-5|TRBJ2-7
TGTGCCAGCAGTTACGCCAGGACTTCGTCTTACGAGCAGTACTTC
CASSYARTSSYEQYF
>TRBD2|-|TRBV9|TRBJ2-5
TGTGCCAGCAGCCAGGGTGGTAGCGGGGTACAAGAGACCCAGTACTTC
CASSQGGSGVQETQYF
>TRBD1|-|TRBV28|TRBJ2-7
TGTGCCAGCAGTTTGACAGGGGGGACCTACGAGCAGTACTTC
CASSLTGGTYEQYF
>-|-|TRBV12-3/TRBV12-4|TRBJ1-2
TGTGCCAGCTTCGGGGTCGGCTACACCTTC
CASFGVGYTF
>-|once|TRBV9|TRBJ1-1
TGTGCCAGCAGAAGAGTTACAGAGAACACTGAAGCTTTCTTT
CASRRVTENTEAFF
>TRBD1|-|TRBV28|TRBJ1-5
TGTGCCAGCAGTTTCGTAGACAGGGGGCATCCCCAGCATTTT
CASSFVDRGHPQHF
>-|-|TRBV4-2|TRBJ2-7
TGTGCCAGCAGCCAAGAGTCCAGGGGTAGCGAGCAGTACTTC
CASSQESRGSEQYF
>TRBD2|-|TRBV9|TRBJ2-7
TGTGCCAGCAGCCCCGGACTAGCGGCCAGCTCCTACGAGCAGTACTTC
CASSPGLAASSYEQYF
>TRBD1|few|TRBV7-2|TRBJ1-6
TGTGCCAGCAGCCCAAGACAGGGGGCGGCCTTGGGCACCCTCCACTTT
CASSPRQGAALGTLHF
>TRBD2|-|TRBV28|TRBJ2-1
TGTGCCAGCAGCCAACTCCTAGCGGGCTCTGCCTACAATGAGCAGTTCTTC
CASSQLLAGSAYNEQFF
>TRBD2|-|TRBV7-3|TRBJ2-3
TGTGCCAGCAGCCCATACCCCTCGGCGGCACTAGCGGTCACAGATACGCAGTATTTT
CASSPYPSAALAVTDTQYF
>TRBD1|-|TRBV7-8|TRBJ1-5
TGTGCCAGCACCCGGACAGGGCTAGAAAATCAGCCCCAGCATTTT
CASTRTGLENQPQHF
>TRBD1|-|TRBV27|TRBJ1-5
TGTGCCAGCAGTTTAGGACAGGGGGCCGGGGCCCAGCATTTT
CASSLGQGAGAQHF
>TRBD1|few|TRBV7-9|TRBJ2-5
TGTGCCAGCAGCCGCTGGGGACAGGGGAGAACAGAGACCCAGTACTTC
CASSRWGQGRTETQYF
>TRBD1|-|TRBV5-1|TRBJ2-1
TGCGCCAGCAGCTTGCTGGACAGGGGTTACAATGAGCAGTTCTTC
CASSLLDRGYNEQFF
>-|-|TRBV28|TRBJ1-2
TGTGCCAGCAGTTTACCGGGACACCTTAATGGCTACACCTTC
CASSLPGHLNGYTF
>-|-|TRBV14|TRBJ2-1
TGTGCCAGCAGCCAACTCTTTGGGGCAGCTTACAATGAGCAGTTCTTC
CASSQLFGAAYNEQFF
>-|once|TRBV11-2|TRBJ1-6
TGTGCCAGCAGCTTAGGGCAGGGTCTACCCCTCCACTTT
CASSLGQGLPLHF
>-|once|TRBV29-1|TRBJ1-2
TGCAGCGTTGTTGCGGGGGCAGGCTACACCTTC
CSVVAGAGYTF
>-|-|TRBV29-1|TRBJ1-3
TGCAGCGTTGAAGGCTCGGACACGTCCTCTGGAAACACCATATATTTT
CSVEGSDTSSGNTIYF
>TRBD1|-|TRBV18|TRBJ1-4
TGTGCCAGCTCACCAGATGTCCAGGGGGGCAATGAAAAACTGTTTTTT
CASSPDVQGGNEKLFF
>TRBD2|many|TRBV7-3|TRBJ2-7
TGTGCCAGCAGCCTCGTAGCGGGGGGCCCCCACGAGCAGTACTTC
CASSLVAGGPHEQYF
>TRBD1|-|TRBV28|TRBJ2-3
TGTGCCAGTTCCAAAGGGGGCTTCACAGATACGCAGTATTTT
CASSKGGFTDTQYF
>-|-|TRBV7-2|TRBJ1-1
TGTGCCAGCAGCTTAGCGGAGTCTTGGTCGCCGAACACTGAAGCTTTCTTT
CASSLAESWSPNTEAFF